This T cell receptor (beta chain) was captured by sequencing in a study of blood T cell repertoires in COVID-19. Study information: There were acute and convalescent COVID-19 samples, and they came from the United States, Italy and Spain.

Sequencing used immunoSEQ multiplex PCR; TCRdb keeps in-frame clones, though not all of them. The table lists 90,000 to 150,000 clones, around 85% of them singletons. This CDR3 has 13 residues. The germline V gene encodes CDR1 SQVTM and CDR2 ANQGSEA. V trimming: 6 bases; J trimming: 8 bases; junction bases outside the gene matches: 9. This sequence originates from a man in his 60s with acute or convalescent COVID-19. The sequencing input was peripheral blood. The rearrangement links TRBV29-1 to TRBJ2-1; 8 nucleotides agree with TRBD2. CDR3 sequence reads: CSVPGLVFDEQFF. CDR3 in DNA: TGCAGCGTACCGGGACTAGTGTTCGATGAGCAGTTCTTC.